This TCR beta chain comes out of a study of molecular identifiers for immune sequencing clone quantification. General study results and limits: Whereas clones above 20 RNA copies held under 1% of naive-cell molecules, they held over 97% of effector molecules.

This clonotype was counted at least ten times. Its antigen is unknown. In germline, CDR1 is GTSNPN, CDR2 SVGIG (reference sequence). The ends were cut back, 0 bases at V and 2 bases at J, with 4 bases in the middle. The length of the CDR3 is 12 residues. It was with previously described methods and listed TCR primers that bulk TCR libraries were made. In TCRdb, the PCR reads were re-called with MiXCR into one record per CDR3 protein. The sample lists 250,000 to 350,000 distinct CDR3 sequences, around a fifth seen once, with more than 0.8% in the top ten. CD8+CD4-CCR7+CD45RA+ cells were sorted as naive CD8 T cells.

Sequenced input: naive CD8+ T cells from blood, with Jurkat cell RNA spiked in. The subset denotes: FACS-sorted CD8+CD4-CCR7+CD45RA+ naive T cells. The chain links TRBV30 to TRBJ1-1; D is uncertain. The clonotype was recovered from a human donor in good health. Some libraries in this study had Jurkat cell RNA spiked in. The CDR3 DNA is TGTGCCTGGAGTGTATCTAACACTGAAGCTTTCTTT. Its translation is CAWSVSNTEAFF. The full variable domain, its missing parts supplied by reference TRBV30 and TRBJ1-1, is SQTIHQWPATLVQPVGSPLSLECTVEGTSNPNLYWYRQAAGRGLQLLFYSVGIGQISSEVPQNLSASRPQDRQFILSSKKLLLSDSGFYLCAWSVSNTEAFFGQGTRLTVV.